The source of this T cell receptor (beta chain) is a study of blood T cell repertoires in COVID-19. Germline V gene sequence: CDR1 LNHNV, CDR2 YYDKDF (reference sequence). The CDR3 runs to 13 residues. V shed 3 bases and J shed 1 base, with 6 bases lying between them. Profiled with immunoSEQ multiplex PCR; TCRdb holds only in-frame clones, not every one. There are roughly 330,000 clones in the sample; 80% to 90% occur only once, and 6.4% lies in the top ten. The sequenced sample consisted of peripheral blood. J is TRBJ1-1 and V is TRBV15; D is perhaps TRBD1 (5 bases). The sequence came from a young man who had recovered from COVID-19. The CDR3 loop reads CATSRGGNTEAFF. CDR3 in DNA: TGTGCCACCAGCAGGGGGGGGAACACTGAAGCTTTCTTT.